This T cell receptor beta chain was identified during a study of Graves' ophthalmopathy and Graves' hyperthyroidism. General study results and limits: The authors also found most expanded thyroid clonotypes above 0.001 frequency in blood. The model predicted progression of ophthalmopathy with a sensitivity of 60% to 71%, and its specificity was 72% to 80%.

Moderate-to-severe activity, CAS at least 3, NOSPECS at least 4 and duration under 3 months characterized donors with ophthalmopathy. Reliance was placed on clinical symptoms, serum thyroxine, TRAb, thyroid ultrasound and orbital computed tomography for diagnosis. The CDR3 consists of 19 residues. Germline loops: CDR1 LNHDA, CDR2 SQIVND (reference sequence). Unmatched junction bases numbered 20, after V lost 7 bases and J lost 1 base. This clonotype was picked up one time. Antigen unknown. TCR beta CDR3 regions were amplified from RNA transcripts. The library came from an HTBI-primed first-round RT-PCR and a second-round multiplex PCR. TCRdb called the multiplex PCR reads again in MiXCR, with one record for every CDR3 protein. This table holds about 660,000 distinct CDR3 sequences, about two fifths found once.

The chain is built from TRBV19 and TRBJ2-7; 9 bases line up with TRBD1. This clonotype was sampled from an adult man with Graves' ophthalmopathy. The sample was peripheral blood. For the CDR3, the DNA is TGTGCCAGTACCCCATCCCCGCCGGGACAGGGTAGAAGGTCCTACGAGCAGTACTTC. This encodes CASTPSPPGQGRRSYEQYF.